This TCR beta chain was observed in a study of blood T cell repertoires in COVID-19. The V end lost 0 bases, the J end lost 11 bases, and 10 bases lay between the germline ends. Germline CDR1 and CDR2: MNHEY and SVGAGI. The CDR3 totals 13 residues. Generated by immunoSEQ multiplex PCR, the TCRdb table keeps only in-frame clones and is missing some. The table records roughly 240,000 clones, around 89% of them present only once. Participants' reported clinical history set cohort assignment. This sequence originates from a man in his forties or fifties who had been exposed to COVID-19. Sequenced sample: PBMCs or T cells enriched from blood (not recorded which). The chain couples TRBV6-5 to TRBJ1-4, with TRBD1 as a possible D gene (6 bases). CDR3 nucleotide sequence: TGTGCCAGCAGTTACTCGACAGGTGGTAAACTGTTTTTT. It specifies CASSYSTGGKLFF.